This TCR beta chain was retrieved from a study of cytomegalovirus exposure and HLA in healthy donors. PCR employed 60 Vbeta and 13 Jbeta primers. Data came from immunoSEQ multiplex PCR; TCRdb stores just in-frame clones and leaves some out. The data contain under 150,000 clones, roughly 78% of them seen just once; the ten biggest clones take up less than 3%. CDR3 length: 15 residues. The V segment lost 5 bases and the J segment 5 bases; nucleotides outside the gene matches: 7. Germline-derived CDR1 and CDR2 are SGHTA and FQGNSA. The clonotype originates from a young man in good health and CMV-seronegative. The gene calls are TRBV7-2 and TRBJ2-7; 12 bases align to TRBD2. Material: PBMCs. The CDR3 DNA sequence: TGTGCCAGCAGCAAGCGGACTAGCGGGGTCAACGAGCAGTACTTC. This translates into CASSKRTSGVNEQYF.